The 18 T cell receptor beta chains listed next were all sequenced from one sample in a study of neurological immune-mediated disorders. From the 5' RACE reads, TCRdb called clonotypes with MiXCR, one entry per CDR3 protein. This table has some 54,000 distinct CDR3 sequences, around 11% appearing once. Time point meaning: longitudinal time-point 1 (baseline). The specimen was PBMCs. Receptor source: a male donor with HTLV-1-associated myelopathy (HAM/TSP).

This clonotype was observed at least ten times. The CDR3 DNA reads TGTGCCAGCAGCGCACGGTTTTTCTCAGATGAGCAGTTCTTC. This translates into CASSARFFSDEQFF. The rearrangement uses TRBV9 and TRBJ2-1; no firm D call. Per the germline V gene, CDR1 is SGDLS and CDR2 is YYNGEE. The CDR3 contains 14 residues. The germline V and J ends were trimmed by 3 bases and 8 bases, with 15 bases remaining between them.

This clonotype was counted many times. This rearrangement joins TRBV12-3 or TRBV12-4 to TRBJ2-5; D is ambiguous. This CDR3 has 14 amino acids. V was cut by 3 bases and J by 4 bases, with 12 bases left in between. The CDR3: CASSLSAGSETQYF. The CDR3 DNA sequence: TGTGCCAGCAGTTTGTCGGCAGGCTCAGAGACCCAGTACTTC.

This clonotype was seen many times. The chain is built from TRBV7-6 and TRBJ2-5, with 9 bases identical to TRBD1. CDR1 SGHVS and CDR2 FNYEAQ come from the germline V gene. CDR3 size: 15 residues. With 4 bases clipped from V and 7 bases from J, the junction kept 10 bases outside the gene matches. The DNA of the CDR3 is TGTGCCAGCAGCTCCCAGGGACAGGGAATCGGGACCCAGTACTTC. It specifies CASSSQGQGIGTQYF. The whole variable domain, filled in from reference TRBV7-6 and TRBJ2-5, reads GAGVSQSPRYKVTKRGQDVALRCDPISGHVSLYWYRQALGQGPEFLTYFNYEAQQDKSGLPNDRFSAERPEGSISTLTIQRTEQRDSAMYRCASSSQGQGIGTQYFGPGTRLLVL.

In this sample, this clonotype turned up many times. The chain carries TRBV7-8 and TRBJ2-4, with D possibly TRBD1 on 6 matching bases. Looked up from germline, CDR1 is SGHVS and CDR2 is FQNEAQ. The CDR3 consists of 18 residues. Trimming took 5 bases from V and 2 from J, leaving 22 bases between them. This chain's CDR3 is CASSISSGTPMSKNIQYF. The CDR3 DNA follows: TGTGCCAGCAGCATCTCCTCCGGGACACCAATGTCCAAAAACATTCAGTACTTC.

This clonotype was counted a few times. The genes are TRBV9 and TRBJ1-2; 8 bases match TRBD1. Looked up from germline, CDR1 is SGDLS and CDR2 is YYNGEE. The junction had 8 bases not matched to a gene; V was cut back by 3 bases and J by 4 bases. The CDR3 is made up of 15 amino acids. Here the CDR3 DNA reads TGTGCCAGCAGCGGACAGGGGCTGGTAGGCTATGGCTACACCTTC. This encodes CASSGQGLVGYGYTF. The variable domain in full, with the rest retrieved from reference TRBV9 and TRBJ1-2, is DSGVTQTPKHLITATGQRVTLRCSPRSGDLSVYWYQQSLDQGLQFLIQYYNGEERAKGNILERFSAQQFPDLHSELNLSSLELGDSALYFCASSGQGLVGYGYTFGSGTRLTVV.

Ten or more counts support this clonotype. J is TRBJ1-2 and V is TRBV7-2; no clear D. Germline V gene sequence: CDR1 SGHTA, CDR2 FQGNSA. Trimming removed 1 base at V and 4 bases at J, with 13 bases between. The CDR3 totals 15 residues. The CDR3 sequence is CASSLGFTNIYGYTF. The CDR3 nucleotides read TGTGCCAGCAGCTTAGGCTTCACCAACATCTATGGCTACACCTTC.

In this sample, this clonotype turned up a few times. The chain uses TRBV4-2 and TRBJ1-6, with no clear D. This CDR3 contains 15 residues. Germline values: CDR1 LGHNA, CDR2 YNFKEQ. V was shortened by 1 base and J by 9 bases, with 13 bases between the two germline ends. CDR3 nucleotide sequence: TGTGCCAGCAGCCAAGTAGATACCCTAATTTCACCCCTCCACTTT. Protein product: CASSQVDTLISPLHF.

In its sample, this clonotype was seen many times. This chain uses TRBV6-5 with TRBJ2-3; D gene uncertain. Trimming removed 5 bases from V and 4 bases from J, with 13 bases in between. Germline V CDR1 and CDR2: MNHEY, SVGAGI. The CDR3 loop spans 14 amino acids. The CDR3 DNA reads TGTGCCAGCAGTCGGACGTTAATCGCAGATACGCAGTATTTT. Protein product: CASSRTLIADTQYF.

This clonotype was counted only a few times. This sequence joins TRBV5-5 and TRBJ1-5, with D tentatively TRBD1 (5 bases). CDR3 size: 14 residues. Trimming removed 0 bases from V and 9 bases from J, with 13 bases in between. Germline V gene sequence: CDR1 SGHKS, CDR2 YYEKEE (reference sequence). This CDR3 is CASSLGPNGGPQHF. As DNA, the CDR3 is TGTGCCAGCAGCTTGGGCCCGAACGGGGGGCCCCAGCATTTT.

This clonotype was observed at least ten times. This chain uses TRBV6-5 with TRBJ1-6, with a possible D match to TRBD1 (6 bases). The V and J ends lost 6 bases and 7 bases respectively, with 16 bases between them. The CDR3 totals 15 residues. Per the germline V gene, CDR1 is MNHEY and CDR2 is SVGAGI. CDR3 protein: CASRREGGRNSPLHF. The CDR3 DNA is TGTGCCAGCAGAAGGGAGGGGGGGAGAAATTCACCCCTCCACTTT.

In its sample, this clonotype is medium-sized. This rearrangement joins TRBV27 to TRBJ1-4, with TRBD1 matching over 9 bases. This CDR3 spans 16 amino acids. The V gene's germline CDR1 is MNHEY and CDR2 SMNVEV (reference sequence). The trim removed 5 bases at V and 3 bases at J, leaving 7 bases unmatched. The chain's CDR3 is CASSHGQGRANEKLFF. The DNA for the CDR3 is TGTGCCAGCAGTCACGGACAGGGGAGGGCTAATGAAAAACTGTTTTTT.

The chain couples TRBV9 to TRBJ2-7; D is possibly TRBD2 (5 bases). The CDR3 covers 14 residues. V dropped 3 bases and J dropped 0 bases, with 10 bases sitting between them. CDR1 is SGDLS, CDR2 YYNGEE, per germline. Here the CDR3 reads CASSATGNSYEQYF. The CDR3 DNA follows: TGTGCCAGCAGCGCCACCGGGAACTCCTACGAGCAGTACTTC.

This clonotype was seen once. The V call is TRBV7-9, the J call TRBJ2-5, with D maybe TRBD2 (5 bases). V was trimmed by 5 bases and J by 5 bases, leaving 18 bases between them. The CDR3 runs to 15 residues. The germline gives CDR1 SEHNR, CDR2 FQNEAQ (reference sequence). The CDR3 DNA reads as TGTGCCAGCAGCCGCCCCCGTCGGGGTAGCGAGACCCAGTACTTC. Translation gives CASSRPRRGSETQYF.

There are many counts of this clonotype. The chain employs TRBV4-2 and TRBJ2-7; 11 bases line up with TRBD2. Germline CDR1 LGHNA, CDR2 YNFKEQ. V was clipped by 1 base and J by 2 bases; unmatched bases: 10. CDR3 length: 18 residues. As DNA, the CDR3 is TGTGCCAGCAGCCAAGTGGCCGGACTAGCGGGCACAACCTACGAGCAGTACTTC. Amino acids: CASSQVAGLAGTTYEQYF.

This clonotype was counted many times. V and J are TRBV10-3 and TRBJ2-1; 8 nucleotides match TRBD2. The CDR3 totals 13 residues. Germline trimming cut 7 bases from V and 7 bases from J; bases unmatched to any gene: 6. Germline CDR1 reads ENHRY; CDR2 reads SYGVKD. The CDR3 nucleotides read TGTGCCATCACCGGGGGGGCCATGAATGAGCAGTTCTTC. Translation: CAITGGAMNEQFF.

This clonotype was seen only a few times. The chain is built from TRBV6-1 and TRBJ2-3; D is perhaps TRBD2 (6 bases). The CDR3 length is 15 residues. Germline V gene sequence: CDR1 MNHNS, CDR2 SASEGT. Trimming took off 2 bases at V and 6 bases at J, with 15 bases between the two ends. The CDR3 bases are TGTGCCAGCAGTGAATCCCGACTAGTCCCGGATACGCAGTATTTT. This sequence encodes CASSESRLVPDTQYF.

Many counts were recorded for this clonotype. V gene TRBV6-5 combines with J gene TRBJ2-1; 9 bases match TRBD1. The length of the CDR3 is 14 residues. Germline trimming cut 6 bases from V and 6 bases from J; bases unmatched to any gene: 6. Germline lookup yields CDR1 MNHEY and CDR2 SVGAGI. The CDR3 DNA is TGTGCCAGCAGCCGGGACAGGGTCATCAATGAGCAGTTCTTC. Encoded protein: CASSRDRVINEQFF.

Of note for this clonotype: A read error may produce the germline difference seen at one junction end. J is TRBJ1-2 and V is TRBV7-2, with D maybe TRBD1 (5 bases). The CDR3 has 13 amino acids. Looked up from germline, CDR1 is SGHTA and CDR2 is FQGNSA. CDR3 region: CASSSDTNNGYNF. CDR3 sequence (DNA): TGTGCCAGCAGCTCGGACACGAACAATGGCTACAACTTC.